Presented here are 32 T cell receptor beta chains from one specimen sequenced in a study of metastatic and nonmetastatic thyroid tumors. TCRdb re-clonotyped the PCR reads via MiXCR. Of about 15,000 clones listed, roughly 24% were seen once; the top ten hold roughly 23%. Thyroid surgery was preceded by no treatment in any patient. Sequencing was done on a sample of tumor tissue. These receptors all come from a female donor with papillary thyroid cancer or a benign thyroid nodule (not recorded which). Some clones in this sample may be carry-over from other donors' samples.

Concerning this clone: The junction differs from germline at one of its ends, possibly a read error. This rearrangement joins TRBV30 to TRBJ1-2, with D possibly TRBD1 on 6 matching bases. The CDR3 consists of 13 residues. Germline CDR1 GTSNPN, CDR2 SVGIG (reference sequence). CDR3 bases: TGTGCCTGTAGTGTAGGACAGTACCCTGGCTACACCTTC. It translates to CACSVGQYPGYTF. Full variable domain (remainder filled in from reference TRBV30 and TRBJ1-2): SQTIHQWPATLVQPVGSPLSLECTVEGTSNPNLYWYRQAAGRGLQLLFYSVGIGQISSEVPQNLSASRPQDRQFILSSKKLLLSDSGFYLCACSVGQYPGYTFGSGTRLTVV.

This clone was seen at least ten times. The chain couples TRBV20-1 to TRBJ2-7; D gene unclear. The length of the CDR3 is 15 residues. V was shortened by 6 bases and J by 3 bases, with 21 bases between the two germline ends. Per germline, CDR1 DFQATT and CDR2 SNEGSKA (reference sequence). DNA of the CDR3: TGCAGTGCCGGCGGCGTGTCCAGCTACCTCTACGAGCAGTACTTC. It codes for CSAGGVSSYLYEQYF.

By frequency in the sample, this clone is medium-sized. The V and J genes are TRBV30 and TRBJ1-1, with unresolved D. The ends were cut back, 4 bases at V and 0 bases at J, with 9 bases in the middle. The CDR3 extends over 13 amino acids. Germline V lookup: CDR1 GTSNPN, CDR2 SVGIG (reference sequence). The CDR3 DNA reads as TGTGCCTGGACCCAGCCAGTGAACACTGAAGCTTTCTTT. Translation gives CAWTQPVNTEAFF.

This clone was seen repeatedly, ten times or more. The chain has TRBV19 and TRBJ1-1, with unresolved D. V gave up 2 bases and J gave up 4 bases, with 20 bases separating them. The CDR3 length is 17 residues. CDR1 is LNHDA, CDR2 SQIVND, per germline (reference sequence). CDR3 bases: TGTGCCAGTAGTATAAACATTTTAAGGAGCGCGACCACTGAAGCTTTCTTT. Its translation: CASSINILRSATTEAFF.

The CDR3 DNA follows: TGTGCCACCAGCAGAGGTTTGGTACAGATCCAAGAGACCCAGTACTTC. Translated, it gives CATSRGLVQIQETQYF. This chain joins TRBV15 and TRBJ2-5, with D uncertain. This CDR3 has 16 residues. Trimming shortened V by 1 base and J by 1 base, and 13 bases separated the two germline ends. Germline V gene lookup returns CDR1 LNHNV and CDR2 YYDKDF (reference sequence).

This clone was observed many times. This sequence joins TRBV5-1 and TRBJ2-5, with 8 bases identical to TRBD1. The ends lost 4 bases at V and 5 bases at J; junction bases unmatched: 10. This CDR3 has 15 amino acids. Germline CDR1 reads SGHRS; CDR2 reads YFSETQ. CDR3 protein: CASSAGTGMLETQYF. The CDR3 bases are TGCGCCAGCAGCGCCGGGACAGGAATGTTGGAGACCCAGTACTTC.

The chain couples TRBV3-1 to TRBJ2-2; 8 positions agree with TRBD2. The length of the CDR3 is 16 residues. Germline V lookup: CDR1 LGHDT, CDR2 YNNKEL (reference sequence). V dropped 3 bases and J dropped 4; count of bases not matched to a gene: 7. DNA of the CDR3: TGTGCCAGCAGCCAGAGGCGGACTAGCCTCACCGGGGAGCTGTTTTTT. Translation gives CASSQRRTSLTGELFF.

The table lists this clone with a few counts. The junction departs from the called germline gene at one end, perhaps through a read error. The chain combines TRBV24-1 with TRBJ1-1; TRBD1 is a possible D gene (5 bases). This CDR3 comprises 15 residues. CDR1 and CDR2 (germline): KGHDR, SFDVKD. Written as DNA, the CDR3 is TGTGCCACCAGTGATTTTGGGGGAATGAACACTGAAGCCTTCTTT. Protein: CATSDFGGMNTEAFF.

The CDR3 DNA reads as TGTGCCACCAGTGCCGGGACAGAGGCACCCGGTTTTCTTTACAATGAGCAGTTCTTC. It specifies CATSAGTEAPGFLYNEQFF. This chain connects TRBV24-1 to TRBJ2-1; 7 nucleotides agree with TRBD1. The CDR3 spans 19 residues. Germline V gene data show CDR1 as KGHDR and CDR2 as SFDVKD. The V and J ends lost 5 bases and 4 bases, in that order; junction bases with no gene match: 19.

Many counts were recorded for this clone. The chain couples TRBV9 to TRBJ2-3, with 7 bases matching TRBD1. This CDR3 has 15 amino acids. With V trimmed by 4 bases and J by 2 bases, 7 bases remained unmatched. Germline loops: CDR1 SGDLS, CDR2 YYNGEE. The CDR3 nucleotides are TGTGCCAGCAGCACACGGGACAGTTACACAGATACGCAGTATTTT. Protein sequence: CASSTRDSYTDTQYF.

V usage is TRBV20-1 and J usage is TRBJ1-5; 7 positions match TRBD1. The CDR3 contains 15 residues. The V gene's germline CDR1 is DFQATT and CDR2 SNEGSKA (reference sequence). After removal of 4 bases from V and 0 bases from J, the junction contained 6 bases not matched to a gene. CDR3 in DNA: TGCAGTGCTAAAAGGACAGGCAATAGCAATCAGCCCCAGCATTTT. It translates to CSAKRTGNSNQPQHF.

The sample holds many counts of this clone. CDR3 nucleotides: TGTGCCAGCAGCTCCCGGGGCGGGAGCACAGATACGCAGTATTTT. Protein product: CASSSRGGSTDTQYF. This chain connects TRBV7-9 to TRBJ2-3, with D perhaps assigned TRBD1 or TRBD2 (5 bases each). This CDR3 has 15 residues. V dropped 4 bases and J dropped 0 bases, with 11 bases sitting between them. Germline V gives CDR1 SEHNR, CDR2 FQNEAQ (reference sequence).

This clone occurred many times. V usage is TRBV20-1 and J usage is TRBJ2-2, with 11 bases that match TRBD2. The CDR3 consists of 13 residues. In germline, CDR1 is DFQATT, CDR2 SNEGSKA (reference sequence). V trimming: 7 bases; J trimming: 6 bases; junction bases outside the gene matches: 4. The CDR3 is CSVLAGVPGELFF. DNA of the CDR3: TGCAGTGTACTAGCGGGAGTACCCGGGGAGCTGTTTTTT.

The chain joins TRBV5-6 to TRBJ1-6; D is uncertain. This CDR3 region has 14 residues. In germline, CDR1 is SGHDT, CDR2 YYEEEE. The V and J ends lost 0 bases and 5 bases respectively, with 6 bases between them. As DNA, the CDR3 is TGTGCCAGCAGCTTGGAACAAAATAATTCACCCCTCCACTTT. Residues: CASSLEQNNSPLHF.

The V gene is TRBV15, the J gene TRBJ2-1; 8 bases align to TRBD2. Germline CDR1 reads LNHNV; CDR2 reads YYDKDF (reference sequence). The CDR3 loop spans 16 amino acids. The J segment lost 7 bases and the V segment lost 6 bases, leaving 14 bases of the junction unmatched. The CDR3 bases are TGTGCCACCAGAGCTAGCCCCGTGACTAGCGTAAATGAGCAGTTCTTC. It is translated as CATRASPVTSVNEQFF.

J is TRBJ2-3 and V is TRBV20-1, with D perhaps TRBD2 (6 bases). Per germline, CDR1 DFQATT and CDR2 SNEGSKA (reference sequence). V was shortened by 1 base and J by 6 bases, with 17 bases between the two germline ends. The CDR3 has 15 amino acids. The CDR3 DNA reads TGCAGTGCTAGAGCGGGACTCTCACTCAGGGATACGCAGTATTTT. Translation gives CSARAGLSLRDTQYF.

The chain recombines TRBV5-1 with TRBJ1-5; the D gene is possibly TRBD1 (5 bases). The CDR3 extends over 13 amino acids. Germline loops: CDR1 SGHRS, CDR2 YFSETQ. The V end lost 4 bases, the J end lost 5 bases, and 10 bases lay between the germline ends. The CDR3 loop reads CASSRTLDQPQHF. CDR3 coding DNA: TGCGCCAGCAGCCGGACACTGGATCAGCCCCAGCATTTT.

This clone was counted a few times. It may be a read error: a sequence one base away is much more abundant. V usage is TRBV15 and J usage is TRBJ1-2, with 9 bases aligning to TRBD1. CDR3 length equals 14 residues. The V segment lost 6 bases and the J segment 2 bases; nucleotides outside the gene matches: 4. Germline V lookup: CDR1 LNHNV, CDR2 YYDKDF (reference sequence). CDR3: CATRRGTGNYGYTF. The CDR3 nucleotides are TGTGCCACCAGAAGGGGGACAGGGAACTATGGCTACACCTTC. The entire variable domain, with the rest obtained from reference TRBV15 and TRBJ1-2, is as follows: DAMVIQNPRYQVTQFGKPVTLSCSQTLNHNVMYWYQQKSSQAPKLLFHYYDKDFNNEADTPDNFQSRRPNTSFCFLDIRSPGLGDTAMYLCATRRGTGNYGYTFGSGTRLTVV.

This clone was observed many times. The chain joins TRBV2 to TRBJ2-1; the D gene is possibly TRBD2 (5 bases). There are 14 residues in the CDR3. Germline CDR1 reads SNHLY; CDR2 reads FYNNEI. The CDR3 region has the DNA TGTGCTCACTGGGAAGGGAGTATACACAATGAGCAGTTCTTC. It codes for CAHWEGSIHNEQFF.

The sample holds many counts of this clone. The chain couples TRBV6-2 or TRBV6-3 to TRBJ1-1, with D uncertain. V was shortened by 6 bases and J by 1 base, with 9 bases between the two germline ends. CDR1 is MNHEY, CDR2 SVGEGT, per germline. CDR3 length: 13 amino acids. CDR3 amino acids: CASRPPWNTEAFF. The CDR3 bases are TGTGCCAGCAGACCACCATGGAACACTGAAGCTTTCTTT.

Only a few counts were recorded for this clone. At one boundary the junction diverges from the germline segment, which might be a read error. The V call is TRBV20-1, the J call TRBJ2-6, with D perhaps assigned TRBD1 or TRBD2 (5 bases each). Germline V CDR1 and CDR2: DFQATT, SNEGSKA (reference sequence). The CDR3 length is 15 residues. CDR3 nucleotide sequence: TGCAGTGCTAGTAAATCAGGGTTCGGGGCCAACATCCTGACTTTC. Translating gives CSASKSGFGANILTF.

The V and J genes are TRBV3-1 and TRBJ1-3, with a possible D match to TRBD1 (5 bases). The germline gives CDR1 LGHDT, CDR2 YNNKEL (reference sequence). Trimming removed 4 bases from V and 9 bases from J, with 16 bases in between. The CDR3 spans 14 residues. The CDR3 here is CASSRSAEGRTIYF. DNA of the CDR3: TGTGCCAGCAGCCGCTCGGCCGAGGGGCGCACCATATATTTT.

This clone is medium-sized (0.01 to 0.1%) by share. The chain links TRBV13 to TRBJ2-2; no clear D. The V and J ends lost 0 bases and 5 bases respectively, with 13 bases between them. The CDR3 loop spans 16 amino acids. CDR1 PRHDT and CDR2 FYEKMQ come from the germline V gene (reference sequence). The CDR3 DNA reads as TGTGCCAGCAGCTTAGGCCAAACCGCGTTTACCGGGGAGCTGTTTTTT. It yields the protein CASSLGQTAFTGELFF.

The DNA of the CDR3 is TGTGCCAGCAGCTTACGGGGGGTCGAATACTCTGGGGCCAACGTCCTGACTTTC. Translated: CASSLRGVEYSGANVLTF. The rearrangement uses TRBV11-2 and TRBJ2-6; 7 bases map to TRBD2. Germline CDR1 is SGHAT and CDR2 is FQNNGV. V gave up 2 bases and J gave up 0 bases; unmatched junction bases: 7. The CDR3 is 18 residues long.

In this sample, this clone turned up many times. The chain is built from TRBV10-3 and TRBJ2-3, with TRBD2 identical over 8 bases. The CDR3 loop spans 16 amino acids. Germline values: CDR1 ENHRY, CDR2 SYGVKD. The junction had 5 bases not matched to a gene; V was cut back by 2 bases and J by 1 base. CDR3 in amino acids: CAISEATSGRTDTQYF. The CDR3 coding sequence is TGTGCCATCAGTGAGGCTACTAGCGGTCGCACAGATACGCAGTATTTT.

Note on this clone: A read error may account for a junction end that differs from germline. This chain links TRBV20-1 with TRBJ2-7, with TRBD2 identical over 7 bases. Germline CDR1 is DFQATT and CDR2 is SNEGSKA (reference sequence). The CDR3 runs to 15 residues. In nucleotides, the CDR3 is TGCAGCGCTAGACTGGGGGAGCGGGAATTATACGAGCAGTACTTC. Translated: CSARLGERELYEQYF.

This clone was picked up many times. Here the CDR3 DNA reads TGTGCCAGCAGCGACGGGACAGGGTACTATAATTCACCCCTCCACTTT. Protein sequence: CASSDGTGYYNSPLHF. The gene calls are TRBV5-5 and TRBJ1-6; 9 bases fit TRBD1. CDR3 length equals 16 residues. Losses at the gene ends were 4 bases for V and 3 bases for J; bases not matched to a gene: 5. Germline loops: CDR1 SGHKS, CDR2 YYEKEE (reference sequence).

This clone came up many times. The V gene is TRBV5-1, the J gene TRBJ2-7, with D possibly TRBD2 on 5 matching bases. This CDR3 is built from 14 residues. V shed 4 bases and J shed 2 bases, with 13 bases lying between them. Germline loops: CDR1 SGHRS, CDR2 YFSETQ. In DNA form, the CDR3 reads TGCGCCAGCAGCCTACTACCGGGGACCTACGAGCAGTACTTC. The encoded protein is CASSLLPGTYEQYF.

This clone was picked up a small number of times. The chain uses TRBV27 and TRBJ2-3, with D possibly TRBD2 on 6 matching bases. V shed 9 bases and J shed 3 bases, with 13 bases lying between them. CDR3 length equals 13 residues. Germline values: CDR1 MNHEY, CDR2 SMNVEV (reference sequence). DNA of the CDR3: TGTGCCAGTAGGATACGGGAGACAGATACGCAGTATTTT. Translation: CASRIRETDTQYF.

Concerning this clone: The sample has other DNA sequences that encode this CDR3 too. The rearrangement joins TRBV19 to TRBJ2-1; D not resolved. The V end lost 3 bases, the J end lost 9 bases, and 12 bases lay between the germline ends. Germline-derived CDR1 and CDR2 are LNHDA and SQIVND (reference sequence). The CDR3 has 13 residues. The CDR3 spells CASSIGGPTEQFF. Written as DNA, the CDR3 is TGTGCCAGTAGTATCGGCGGACCTACTGAGCAGTTCTTC.

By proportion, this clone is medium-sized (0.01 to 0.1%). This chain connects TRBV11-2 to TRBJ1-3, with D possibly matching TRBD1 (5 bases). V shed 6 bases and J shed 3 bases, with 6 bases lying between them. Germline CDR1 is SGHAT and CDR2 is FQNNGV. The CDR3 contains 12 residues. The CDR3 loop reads CASRTGGNTIYF. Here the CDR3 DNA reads TGTGCCAGCAGAACAGGTGGAAACACCATATATTTT.

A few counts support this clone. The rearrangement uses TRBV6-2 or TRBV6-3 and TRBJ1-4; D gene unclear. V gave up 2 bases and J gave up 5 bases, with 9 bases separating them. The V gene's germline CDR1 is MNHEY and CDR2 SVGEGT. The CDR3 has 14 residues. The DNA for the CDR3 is TGTGCCAGCAGTTACGAACAGACAAATGAAAAACTGTTTTTT. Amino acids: CASSYEQTNEKLFF.